One sample yielded the 28 T cell receptor beta chains listed below, sequenced in a study of CD8 T cells in Susac syndrome. Random hexamers were used to reverse transcribe the RNA input (roughly 0.5 to 1 ug). MiXCR, applied by TCRdb to the immunoSEQ multiplex PCR reads, yields one record per CDR3 protein. The sample has 95,000 to 150,000 distinct CDR3 sequences, 85% to 95% seen once; the top ten hold less than 0.3%. Sequencing input: CD8+ T cells from PBMCs. The source is a human donor with Susac syndrome.

The chain employs TRBV2 and TRBJ2-3; a weak D match, TRBD2 (6 bases). The V gene's germline CDR1 is SNHLY and CDR2 FYNNEI. The V end was cut by 6 bases, the J end by 2 bases, with 12 bases between. The CDR3 covers 14 residues. CDR3 amino acids: CASRGGSPTDTQYF. Written as DNA, the CDR3 is TGTGCCAGCAGAGGAGGGAGCCCCACAGATACGCAGTATTTT. Using reference TRBV2 and TRBJ2-3 for the parts outside the CDR3, the full variable domain is EPEVTQTPSHQVTQMGQEVILRCVPISNHLYFYWYRQILGQKVEFLVSFYNNEISEKSEIFDDQFSVERPDGSNFTLKIRSTKLEDSAMYFCASRGGSPTDTQYFGPGTRLTVL.

The V and J genes are TRBV5-1 and TRBJ2-6; D possibly corresponds to TRBD1 (6 bases). This CDR3 comprises 16 residues. Germline CDR1 is SGHRS and CDR2 is YFSETQ. Trimming stripped 0 bases from V and 2 bases from J, with 9 bases between. CDR3 loop: CASSLVGAPGANVLTF. The CDR3, as DNA: TGCGCCAGCAGCTTGGTGGGGGCCCCTGGGGCCAACGTCCTGACTTTC.

The chain carries TRBV27 and TRBJ1-2; 8 nucleotides match TRBD1. Losses at the gene ends were 4 bases for V and 8 bases for J; bases not matched to a gene: 6. This CDR3 contains 13 residues. Germline lookup yields CDR1 MNHEY and CDR2 SMNVEV (reference sequence). In DNA, the CDR3 is TGTGCCAGCAGTTCAGGGGCAGGGGGCGGCTACACCTTC. This sequence encodes CASSSGAGGGYTF.

This chain uses TRBV7-7 with TRBJ2-3; TRBD2 aligns across 9 bases. CDR1 is SSHAT and CDR2 is FNYEAQ in the germline V gene (reference sequence). V shed 5 bases and J 5 bases; nucleotides not matched to a gene: 17. The CDR3 loop spans 18 amino acids. CDR3 region: CASSPRGRGGLSGDTQYF. CDR3 nucleotide sequence: TGTGCCAGCAGCCCGAGGGGGCGGGGGGGCCTCAGTGGAGATACGCAGTATTTT.

This sequence joins TRBV4-1 and TRBJ1-2, with D perhaps matching TRBD1 (6 bases). The CDR3 extends over 14 amino acids. Germline V gene sequence: CDR1 MGHRA, CDR2 YSYEKL. V lost 0 bases, J lost 8 bases, and 13 bases lay in between. The CDR3 protein is CASSQDRTGLGYTF. In nucleotides, the CDR3 is TGCGCCAGCAGCCAAGATCGTACAGGGTTGGGCTACACCTTC.

This rearrangement joins TRBV13 to TRBJ2-7; TRBD1 might be the D (6 bases). Germline V lookup: CDR1 PRHDT, CDR2 FYEKMQ (reference sequence). The CDR3 has 13 residues. V was pared by 10 bases and J by 3 bases, with 16 bases between. For the CDR3, the DNA is TGTGCCACCCAGAGGGCAGGGGACTACGAGCAGTACTTC. It specifies CATQRAGDYEQYF.

The chain combines TRBV4-1 with TRBJ2-5; D ambiguous. Trimming removed 5 bases from V and 1 base from J, with 14 bases in between. Germline V gene sequence: CDR1 MGHRA, CDR2 YSYEKL. The CDR3 consists of 15 residues. CDR3: CASSLHSRAQETQYF. CDR3 DNA: TGCGCCAGCAGCTTACACTCCCGGGCCCAAGAGACCCAGTACTTC.

V gene TRBV4-3 combines with J gene TRBJ2-2; D unresolved. V gave up 1 base and J gave up 7 bases, with 7 bases separating them. Germline loops: CDR1 LGHNA, CDR2 YSLEER. This CDR3 has 13 residues. CDR3 sequence (DNA): TGCGCCAGCAGCCAAGGGGTTTTCGGGGAGCTGTTTTTT. Its protein is CASSQGVFGELFF.

The chain uses TRBV9 and TRBJ2-7; a weak D match, TRBD1 (6 bases). The CDR3 is 14 amino acids. V dropped 3 bases and J dropped 5 bases, with 15 bases sitting between them. CDR1 SGDLS and CDR2 YYNGEE come from the germline V gene. CDR3 bases: TGTGCCAGCAGCGCAAACAGGGTGTGGGACGAGCAGTACTTC. Residues: CASSANRVWDEQYF. Complete variable domain (other parts from reference TRBV9 and TRBJ2-7): DSGVTQTPKHLITATGQRVTLRCSPRSGDLSVYWYQQSLDQGLQFLIQYYNGEERAKGNILERFSAQQFPDLHSELNLSSLELGDSALYFCASSANRVWDEQYFGPGTRLTVT.

The chain joins TRBV5-1 to TRBJ2-7, with a possible D match to TRBD2 (6 bases). Trimming stripped 6 bases from V and 7 bases from J, with 17 bases between. The germline V gene encodes CDR1 SGHRS and CDR2 YFSETQ. The CDR3 spans 13 residues. CDR3: CASTRDGGVEQYF. The CDR3 bases are TGCGCCAGCACCCGGGACGGGGGTGTGGAGCAGTACTTC.

This rearrangement joins TRBV12-3 or TRBV12-4 to TRBJ2-4, with D possibly TRBD1 on 5 matching bases. This CDR3 contains 13 residues. The V end was cut by 3 bases, the J end by 8 bases, with 11 bases between. In DNA, the CDR3 is TGTGCCAGCAGTTTCCCAGGGATATACATTCAGTACTTC. Translating it yields CASSFPGIYIQYF.

This chain joins TRBV9 and TRBJ1-2; tentative D call: TRBD1 (5 bases). V gave up 2 bases and J gave up 7 bases, with 15 bases separating them. The germline CDR1 and CDR2 sequences are SGDLS and YYNGEE. CDR3 length: 14 amino acids. Written as DNA, the CDR3 is TGTGCCAGCAGCGTGCGGGACGCCGGGCTTGGCTACACCTTC. Amino acid sequence: CASSVRDAGLGYTF.

The rearrangement links TRBV4-1 to TRBJ2-2, with D possibly matching TRBD1 (6 bases). The CDR3 runs 15 residues. Per germline, CDR1 MGHRA and CDR2 YSYEKL. The V gene lost 0 bases and the J gene lost 4 bases, with 9 bases spanning the gap. The CDR3 region has the DNA TGCGCCAGCAGCCAAGAGGGGGCAGGCACCGGGGAGCTGTTTTTT. Protein: CASSQEGAGTGELFF.

The chain couples TRBV20-1 to TRBJ1-5; TRBD1 might be the D (5 bases). V shed 2 bases and J shed 4 bases, with 9 bases lying between them. CDR3 length: 13 residues. Looked up from germline, CDR1 is DFQATT and CDR2 is SNEGSKA (reference sequence). CDR3 region: CSARTGENQPQHF. The DNA for the CDR3 is TGCAGTGCTAGAACAGGAGAGAATCAGCCCCAGCATTTT.

The gene calls are TRBV13 and TRBJ1-5; D unresolved. Trimming removed 0 bases from V and 0 bases from J, with 6 bases in between. The CDR3 is made up of 15 amino acids. Germline V lookup: CDR1 PRHDT, CDR2 FYEKMQ (reference sequence). CDR3 region: CASSLGQNSNQPQHF. The CDR3 bases are TGTGCCAGCAGCTTAGGCCAGAATAGCAATCAGCCCCAGCATTTT.

The rearrangement links TRBV15 to TRBJ2-7; D not certain. The CDR3 runs 14 residues. The germline V gene has CDR1 LNHNV and CDR2 YYDKDF (reference sequence). Trimming cost V 4 bases and J 0 bases, with 10 bases left between them. In DNA form, the CDR3 reads TGTGCCACCAGCATCGTTAGGAGCTCCTACGAGCAGTACTTC. Protein sequence: CATSIVRSSYEQYF.

The V gene is TRBV6-2 or TRBV6-3, the J gene TRBJ1-1, with D possibly TRBD1 on 6 matching bases. Between the trimmed V and J ends, which lost 5 bases and 0 bases, there was a span of 19 bases. Germline V lookup: CDR1 MNHEY, CDR2 SVGEGT. The CDR3 runs 17 residues. CDR3 amino acids: CASSTSGRGPMNTEAFF. The CDR3 bases are TGTGCCAGCAGTACCTCGGGCAGGGGCCCAATGAACACTGAAGCTTTCTTT.

This clonotype has just a few counts. The chain couples TRBV2 to TRBJ2-3, with D perhaps TRBD1 (6 bases). The V gene lost 6 bases and the J gene lost 4 bases, with 11 bases spanning the gap. Germline V lookup: CDR1 SNHLY, CDR2 FYNNEI. This CDR3 is 13 amino acids long. CDR3 DNA: TGTGCCAGCAGCCAGGGGTCCGCAGATACGCAGTATTTT. Amino acids: CASSQGSADTQYF.

The gene calls are TRBV6-1 and TRBJ2-6; TRBD1 matches at 7 bases. There are 16 residues in the CDR3. The ends lost 4 bases at V and 1 base at J; junction bases unmatched: 4. Germline V gene lookup returns CDR1 MNHNS and CDR2 SASEGT. The CDR3 sequence: CASSGMTGSGANVLTF. In nucleotides, the CDR3 is TGTGCCAGCAGTGGGATGACAGGGTCTGGGGCCAACGTCCTGACTTTC.

CDR3 region: CASSPYQSGTEAFF. Here the CDR3 DNA reads TGTGCCAGCAGCCCTTACCAGTCGGGCACTGAAGCTTTCTTT. This sequence joins TRBV7-6 and TRBJ1-1; no reliable D call. Trimming shortened V by 5 bases and J by 4 bases, and 14 bases separated the two germline ends. The CDR3 is 14 residues long. Germline CDR1 SGHVS, CDR2 FNYEAQ.

The rearrangement links TRBV9 to TRBJ2-3, with a weak D call TRBD2 (5 bases). The germline CDR1 and CDR2 sequences are SGDLS and YYNGEE. The V gene lost 3 bases and the J gene lost 5 bases, with 7 bases spanning the gap. CDR3 length equals 12 residues. For the CDR3, the DNA is TGTGCCAGCAGCGGACTACTAGATACGCAGTATTTT. Translation: CASSGLLDTQYF.

The genes are TRBV29-1 and TRBJ2-7; 8 nucleotides agree with TRBD1. V dropped 4 bases and J dropped 0; count of bases not matched to a gene: 2. CDR3 size: 13 residues. Germline V gives CDR1 SQVTM, CDR2 ANQGSEA. The CDR3 loop is CSVATGDSYEQYF. Written as DNA, the CDR3 is TGCAGCGTTGCGACAGGGGACTCCTACGAGCAGTACTTC.

The J gene is TRBJ2-3, the V gene TRBV15; possibly TRBD1 or TRBD2 for D (5 bases each). Per the germline V gene, CDR1 is LNHNV and CDR2 is YYDKDF (reference sequence). This CDR3 contains 16 residues. The V gene lost 4 bases and the J gene lost 1 base, with 15 bases spanning the gap. CDR3 residues: CATSNWGNSRTDTQYF. The CDR3, as DNA: TGTGCCACCAGCAATTGGGGGAACTCTCGCACAGATACGCAGTATTTT.

The V gene is TRBV6-5, the J gene TRBJ2-7, with 8 nucleotides matching TRBD1. Germline lookup yields CDR1 MNHEY and CDR2 SVGAGI. The CDR3 spans 14 residues. Germline trimming cut 5 bases from V and 2 bases from J; bases unmatched to any gene: 5. The CDR3, as DNA: TGTGCCAGCAGTACCTCGACAGGGGCCTACGAGCAGTACTTC. It codes for CASSTSTGAYEQYF.

The chain joins TRBV30 to TRBJ2-7, with 9 bases matching TRBD1. Germline CDR1 GTSNPN, CDR2 SVGIG (reference sequence). The trim removed 2 bases at V and 3 bases at J, leaving 5 bases unmatched. This CDR3 has 14 residues. The CDR3: CAWSLQGQGYEQYF. CDR3 DNA: TGTGCCTGGAGTCTTCAGGGACAGGGCTACGAGCAGTACTTC.

The V call is TRBV29-1, the J call TRBJ2-1, with no clear D. The germline V and J ends were trimmed by 1 base and 6 bases, with 10 bases remaining between them. CDR1 and CDR2 (germline): SQVTM, ANQGSEA. This CDR3 is built from 13 residues. CDR3: CSVEGELINEQFF. In DNA form, the CDR3 reads TGCAGCGTTGAAGGCGAACTGATCAATGAGCAGTTCTTC.

This rearrangement joins TRBV7-9 to TRBJ2-3; unclear D gene. The CDR3 covers 16 residues. The germline V gene has CDR1 SEHNR and CDR2 FQNEAQ (reference sequence). Trimming cost V 2 bases and J 2 bases, with 14 bases left between them. This CDR3 reads CASSLLATLNTDTQYF. DNA of the CDR3: TGTGCCAGCAGCTTACTTGCTACCTTGAACACAGATACGCAGTATTTT.

V gene TRBV6-5 combines with J gene TRBJ2-3; D remains ambiguous. The CDR3 has 14 amino acids. The germline V gene encodes CDR1 MNHEY and CDR2 SVGAGI. V gave up 0 bases and J gave up 2 bases, with 6 bases separating them. CDR3 nucleotides: TGTGCCAGCAGTTACTCGTACTCCACAGATACGCAGTATTTT. The encoded protein is CASSYSYSTDTQYF.